This T cell receptor (beta chain) was captured by sequencing in a study of cytomegalovirus exposure and HLA in healthy donors. V was clipped by 4 bases and J by 3 bases; unmatched bases: 8. The CDR3 consists of 15 residues. The germline V gene has CDR1 SGHRS and CDR2 YFSETQ. A note on this clone: Its cognate antigen is unknown.

Broader study findings: The study assumed roughly uniform donor sequencing depth for presence/absence analyses.

The PCR used 60 Vbeta and 13 Jbeta primers. Method: immunoSEQ multiplex PCR; TCRdb's copy keeps in-frame clones and lacks some. Among some 180,000 clones listed, 75% to 80% were seen once. Sequenced material: PBMCs. This clonotype was obtained from a woman younger than 45 in good health and CMV-seropositive. The chain couples TRBV5-1 to TRBJ2-7; 9 bases fit TRBD1. In DNA form, the CDR3 reads TGCGCCAGCAGCCAGAGACAGGGGGGTAGCTACGAGCAGTACTTC. It specifies CASSQRQGGSYEQYF.